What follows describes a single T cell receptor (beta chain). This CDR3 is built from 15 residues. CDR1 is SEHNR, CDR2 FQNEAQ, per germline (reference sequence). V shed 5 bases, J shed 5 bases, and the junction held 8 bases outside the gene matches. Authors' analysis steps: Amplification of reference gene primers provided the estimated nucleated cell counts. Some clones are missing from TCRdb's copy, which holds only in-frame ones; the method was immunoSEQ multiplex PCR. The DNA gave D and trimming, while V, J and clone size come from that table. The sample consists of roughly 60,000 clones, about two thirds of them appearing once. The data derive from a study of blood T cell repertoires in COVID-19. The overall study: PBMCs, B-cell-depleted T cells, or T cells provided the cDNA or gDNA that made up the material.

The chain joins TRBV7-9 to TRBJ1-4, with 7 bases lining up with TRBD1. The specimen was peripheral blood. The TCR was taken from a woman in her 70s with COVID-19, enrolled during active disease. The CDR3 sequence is CASSGRTGLNEKLFF. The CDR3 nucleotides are TGTGCCAGCAGCGGGCGGACAGGCCTCAATGAAAAACTGTTTTTT.